The T cell receptor (beta chain) under discussion was sequenced for a study of T cells in Graves' hyperthyroidism and ophthalmopathy (dated by TCRdb to about 2019). About the investigation overall: Peripheral blood samples were taken at initial diagnosis, before any treatment was given. To identify TCR V-J signatures that set the groups apart, the researchers used a discovery cohort of more than 95 patients, made up of roughly 45 with Graves' ophthalmopathy and 57 with stable Graves' hyperthyroidism. Whether ophthalmopathy could be predicted prospectively was tested in an independent validation cohort made up of 18 to 20 hyperthyroidism patients plus 17 patients who later progressed to ophthalmopathy. The 85 to 100 discovery patients were randomly split 7:3 into training and test sets. Thyroid tissue and blood T-cell repertoires from about 6 Graves' hyperthyroidism patients were also compared in the study. After blood sampling, hyperthyroidism patients were treated with methimazole at a starting dose of 30 mg daily, and ophthalmopathy patients were treated with high-dose intravenous methylprednisolone. According to the paper, TCR Vbeta CDR3 sequencing was carried out on 135 peripheral blood samples, which came from fewer than 50 ophthalmopathy, under 85 hyperthyroidism and approximately 17 progressor patients. Study-level results and caveats: A model built on a 13 V-J signature distinguished ophthalmopathy from stable hyperthyroidism, reaching 87.88% sensitivity and around 81% specificity in cross-validation and 80%/75% in testing. Most expanded thyroid clonotypes (frequency above 0.001) were also detected in blood, suggesting blood repertoires may reflect thyroid immune responses. In validation, progression to ophthalmopathy was predicted by the model with nearly 71% sensitivity and 72.22% specificity, a median of approximately 6.5 months before onset. Sample size was not statistically predetermined, and investigators were not blinded to group allocation.

Moderately to severely active disease, a Clinical Activity Score of at least 3, a NOSPECS grade of at least 4, and a duration under 3 months were present in ophthalmopathy patients. The study excluded patients with uncontrolled infections, other autoimmune diseases, pregnancy or lactation. Diagnoses were based on clinical symptoms, serum thyroxine and TRAb, thyroid ultrasound and orbital computed tomography. Ficoll-Paque density gradient centrifugation was used to isolate PBMCs from around 10 ml of fresh peripheral blood. Trizol reagent was used to extract total RNA, and RNA quality was then checked on an Agilent 2100 Bioanalyzer. Amplification of TCR beta CDR3 regions was carried out from RNA transcripts. A first-round RT-PCR of the TCR CDR3 used the HTBI primer set with the Qiagen OneStep RT-PCR kit. Libraries were constructed in a second round of multiplex PCR, after which size selection and purification were carried out. Sequencing of the libraries was done on an Illumina HiSeq2000 using paired-end 100 bp reads. The original methods were these. SOAPnuke was used to process the raw data, with reads discarded if the reads contained adapters or uncalled bases, had a mean Phred below 15, or lacked an exact constant-primer or identifier match. COPE v1.2.5 was used to merge high-quality paired reads, and clonotypes were defined as unique nucleotide sequences. Clonotypes were aligned to IMGT TRBV, TRBD and TRBJ reference segments using MiTCR v1.1. Analysis was restricted to V-J combinations with a frequency above 0.0001, which covered 99% to 99.2% of repertoires. A TCS score was defined as the ratio of F50 (clonal expansion) to E x V (chaos), with BLOSUM62-based TCRdist applied between CDR3 peptides within each V-J. Welch's t-statistics and random forest reduced roughly 530 V-J features to 10 to 15, which were used in a naive Bayes classifier (R e1071). Using fastp trimming at Q25 and MiXCR clonotype assembly, TCRdb reanalyzed the public sequencing data and kept in-frame beta chains. For every CDR3 protein sequence, its rows merge into one entry that carries the most common genes and DNA. The V and J calls follow TCRdb's processing rather than the paper's. For this sample there are hundreds of thousands of distinct CDR3 sequences; around 24% appear just once. Clones ranked in the top ten supply about 11% of the sample.

In the germline V gene, CDR1 corresponds to MDHEN and CDR2 to SYDVKM. V is cut by 10 bases and J by 5 bases, and the space between the germline ends is 20 bases. The CDR3 numbers 14 residues from cysteine through phenylalanine. This entry keeps only the CDR3 DNA: 42 bases, framed from base 1. The sample holds a few counts of this clonotype. This receptor's antigen is unknown. No much larger clone exists at a distance of one base, and base qualities are not known. Recombination connected TRBV28 to TRBJ2-5; the D gene is possibly TRBD2, with 7 bases matching. The sample comprised blood. This sequence was found in a woman in her 30s with Graves' ophthalmopathy. The base sequence is TGTGCCACCCTTGGGGGGGGGGCCCTCGAGACCCAGTACTTC. Translated, it reads CATLGGGALETQYF.